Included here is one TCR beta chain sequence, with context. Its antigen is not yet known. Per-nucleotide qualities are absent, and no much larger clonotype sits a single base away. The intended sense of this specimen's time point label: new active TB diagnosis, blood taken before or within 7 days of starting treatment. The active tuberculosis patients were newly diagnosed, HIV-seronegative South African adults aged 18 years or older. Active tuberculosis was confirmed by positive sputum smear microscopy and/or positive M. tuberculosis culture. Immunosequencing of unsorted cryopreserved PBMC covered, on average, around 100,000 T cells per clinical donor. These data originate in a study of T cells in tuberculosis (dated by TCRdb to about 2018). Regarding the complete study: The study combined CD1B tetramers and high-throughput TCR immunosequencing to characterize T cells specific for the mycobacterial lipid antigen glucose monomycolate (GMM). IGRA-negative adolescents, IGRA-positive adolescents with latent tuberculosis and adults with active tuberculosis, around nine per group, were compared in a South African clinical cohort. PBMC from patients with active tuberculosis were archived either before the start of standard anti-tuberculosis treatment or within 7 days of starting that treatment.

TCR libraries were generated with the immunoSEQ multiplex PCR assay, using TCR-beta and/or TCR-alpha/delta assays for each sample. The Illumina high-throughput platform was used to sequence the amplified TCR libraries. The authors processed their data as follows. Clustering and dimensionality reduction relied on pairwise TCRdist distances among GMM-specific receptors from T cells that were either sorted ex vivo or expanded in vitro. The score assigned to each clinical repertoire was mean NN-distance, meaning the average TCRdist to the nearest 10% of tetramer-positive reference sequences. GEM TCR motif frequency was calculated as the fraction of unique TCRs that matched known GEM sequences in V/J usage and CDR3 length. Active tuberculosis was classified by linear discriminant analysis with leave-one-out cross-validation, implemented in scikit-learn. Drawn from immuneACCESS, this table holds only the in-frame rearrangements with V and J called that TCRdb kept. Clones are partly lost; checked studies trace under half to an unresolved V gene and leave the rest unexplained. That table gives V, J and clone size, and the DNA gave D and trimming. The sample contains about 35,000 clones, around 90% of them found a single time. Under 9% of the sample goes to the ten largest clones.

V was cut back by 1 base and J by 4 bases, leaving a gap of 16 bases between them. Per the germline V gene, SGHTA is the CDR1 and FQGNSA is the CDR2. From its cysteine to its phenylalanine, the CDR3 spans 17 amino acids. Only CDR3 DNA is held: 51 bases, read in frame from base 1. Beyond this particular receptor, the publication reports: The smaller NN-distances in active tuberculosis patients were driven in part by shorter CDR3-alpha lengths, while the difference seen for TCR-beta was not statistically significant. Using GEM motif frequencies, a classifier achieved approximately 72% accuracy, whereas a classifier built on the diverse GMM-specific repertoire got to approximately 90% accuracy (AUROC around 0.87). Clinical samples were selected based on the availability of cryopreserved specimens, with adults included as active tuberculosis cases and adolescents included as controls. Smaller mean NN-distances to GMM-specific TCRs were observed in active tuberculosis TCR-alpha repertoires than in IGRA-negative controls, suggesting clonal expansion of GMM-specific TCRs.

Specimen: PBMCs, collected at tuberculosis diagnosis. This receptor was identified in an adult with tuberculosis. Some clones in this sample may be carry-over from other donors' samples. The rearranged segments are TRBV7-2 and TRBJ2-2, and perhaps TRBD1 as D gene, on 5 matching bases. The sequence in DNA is TGTGCCAGCAGCTTAGTAGCTGGCAGGGATGGCACCGGGGAGCTGTTTTTT. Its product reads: CASSLVAGRDGTGELFF.